The 32 T cell receptor beta chains below were found in one sample sequenced in a study of cytomegalovirus exposure and HLA in healthy donors. With 60 Vbeta and 13 Jbeta primers, the PCR was carried out. Measured with immunoSEQ multiplex PCR; TCRdb has only the in-frame clones, and not every one. The sample carries about 82,000 clones, under 80% recorded once. The sequenced material came from PBMCs. All receptors derive from a human donor in good health.

The chain links TRBV6-1 to TRBJ2-7; D not resolved. Trimming removed 1 base from V and 6 bases from J, with 16 bases in between. This CDR3 has 15 amino acids. CDR1 MNHNS and CDR2 SASEGT come from the germline V gene. In nucleotides, the CDR3 is TGTGCCAGCAGTGAAGGGCGGTCAGTCTTTTGCGAGCAGTACTTC. As protein: CASSEGRSVFCEQYF.

A single count supports this clone. The chain is built from TRBV4-1 and TRBJ2-7; D is uncertain. The CDR3 runs to 16 residues. CDR1 and CDR2 from the germline V gene are MGHRA and YSYEKL. The V end was cut by 0 bases, the J end by 2 bases, with 14 bases between. CDR3 bases: TGCGCCAGCAGCCAAGATCGTAAGAGATCGACCTACGAGCAGTACTTC. It codes for CASSQDRKRSTYEQYF.

The chain employs TRBV14 and TRBJ2-7, with D possibly matching TRBD2 (5 bases). The V end was cut by 4 bases, the J end by 6 bases, with 19 bases between. Per germline, CDR1 SGHDN and CDR2 FVKESK. The CDR3 extends over 15 amino acids. CDR3 nucleotide sequence: TGTGCCAGCAGCCTAGAACGACTACCCCGGAGCGAGCAGTACTTC. This encodes CASSLERLPRSEQYF.

The chain is built from TRBV28 and TRBJ1-5; unclear D gene. Germline CDR1 and CDR2: MDHEN and SYDVKM. Trimming took 3 bases from V and 4 from J, leaving 13 bases between them. This CDR3 comprises 15 residues. CDR3 sequence: CASSFRRFRNQPQHF. The CDR3 DNA reads as TGTGCCAGCAGTTTTAGGAGATTTAGGAATCAGCCCCAGCATTTT.

In the case of this clone: Germline is not matched at one junction end, which may reflect a read error. The chain employs TRBV6-6 and TRBJ1-5; D unclear. CDR1 MNHNY and CDR2 SVGAGI come from the germline V gene (reference sequence). The length of the CDR3 is 12 residues. The CDR3 sequence: CASSGENQPQNF. The CDR3 nucleotides read TGTGCCAGCAGTGGAGAGAATCAGCCCCAGAATTTT.

This clone has just one count. The sample has other DNA sequences that encode this CDR3 too. J is TRBJ2-2 and V is TRBV9, with a tentative D call TRBD2 (6 bases). This CDR3 contains 15 residues. Germline values: CDR1 SGDLS, CDR2 YYNGEE. V was trimmed by 0 bases and J by 2 bases, leaving 8 bases between them. The CDR3 region is CASSVGGGNTGELFF. The CDR3 coding sequence is TGTGCCAGCAGCGTAGGGGGAGGAAACACCGGGGAGCTGTTTTTT.

The V and J genes are TRBV11-2 and TRBJ1-1; D gene uncertain. The CDR3 runs 14 residues. Germline V gives CDR1 SGHAT, CDR2 FQNNGV. V lost 3 bases and J 1 base, leaving 9 bases between the germline ends. The CDR3 DNA follows: TGTGCCAGCAGCTTGGTTCGGGGGAACACTGAAGCTTTCTTT. Protein: CASSLVRGNTEAFF.

This chain joins TRBV15 and TRBJ2-3; TRBD1 matches at 10 bases. This CDR3 has 15 amino acids. The V gene's germline CDR1 is LNHNV and CDR2 YYDKDF (reference sequence). The trim removed 8 bases at V and 0 bases at J, leaving 5 bases unmatched. The CDR3 here is CATSGTGESTDTQYF. The CDR3 DNA reads as TGTGCCACCTCCGGGACAGGGGAAAGCACAGATACGCAGTATTTT. Filled out from reference TRBV15 and TRBJ2-3, the complete variable domain reads DAMVIQNPRYQVTQFGKPVTLSCSQTLNHNVMYWYQQKSSQAPKLLFHYYDKDFNNEADTPDNFQSRRPNTSFCFLDIRSPGLGDTAMYLCATSGTGESTDTQYFGPGTRLTVL.

For this clone: Sequence at one end of the junction differs from germline and may be a read error. This rearrangement joins TRBV7-7 to TRBJ2-7, with D maybe TRBD2 (8 bases). The CDR3 has 13 amino acids. Germline V gene data show CDR1 as SSHAT and CDR2 as FNYEAQ (reference sequence). CDR3 bases: TGTGCTAGCAGCTTAGCGGGACAGTACGAGCAGTACTTC. It is translated as CASSLAGQYEQYF.

In its sample, this clone was seen once. In DNA, the CDR3 is TGTGCCAGCAGCGCGGACAGCGGGGAGCTGTTTTTT. Protein sequence: CASSADSGELFF. The chain carries TRBV7-9 and TRBJ2-2; the D gene is possibly TRBD1 (6 bases). Per germline, CDR1 SEHNR and CDR2 FQNEAQ (reference sequence). Trimming shortened V by 5 bases and J by 7 bases, and 8 bases separated the two germline ends. The CDR3 has 12 residues. The whole variable domain, filled in from reference TRBV7-9 and TRBJ2-2, reads DTGVSQNPRHKITKRGQNVTFRCDPISEHNRLYWYRQTLGQGPEFLTYFQNEAQLEKSRLLSDRFSAERPKGSFSTLEIQRTEQGDSAMYLCASSADSGELFFGEGSRLTVL.

This clone was detected only once. This rearrangement joins TRBV7-6 to TRBJ2-5; 11 bases align to TRBD2. The CDR3 runs 15 residues. With 4 bases clipped from V and 1 base from J, the junction kept 2 bases outside the gene matches. From germline, CDR1 is SGHVS and CDR2 FNYEAQ. The CDR3: CASSWGLAVQETQYF. DNA of the CDR3: TGTGCCAGCAGCTGGGGACTAGCGGTCCAAGAGACCCAGTACTTC.

J is TRBJ2-7 and V is TRBV7-9, with D maybe TRBD2 (6 bases). Trimming shortened V by 8 bases and J by 0 bases, and 8 bases separated the two germline ends. Germline CDR1 SEHNR, CDR2 FQNEAQ (reference sequence). The CDR3 is 12 amino acids. The CDR3 DNA reads TGTGCCAGCGGAGGGGTCTCCTACGAGCAGTACTTC. Translating it yields CASGGVSYEQYF.

The chain uses TRBV18 and TRBJ2-5, with 10 bases matching TRBD1. Germline values: CDR1 KGHSH, CDR2 LQKENI. Germline trimming cut 6 bases from V and 5 bases from J; bases unmatched to any gene: 9. This CDR3 comprises 15 residues. CDR3 residues: CASSLTGTGAETQYF. The CDR3 DNA reads as TGTGCCAGCTCCCTTACCGGGACAGGGGCCGAGACCCAGTACTTC.

The chain combines TRBV7-8 with TRBJ1-2; D is ambiguous. Looked up from germline, CDR1 is SGHVS and CDR2 is FQNEAQ. The CDR3 covers 13 residues. The V end was cut by 5 bases, the J end by 8 bases, with 15 bases between. The CDR3 DNA is TGTGCCAGCAGCGGAGCTGTGACTGGGGGCTACACCTTC. Translation: CASSGAVTGGYTF.

This clone turned up a few times. DNA for the CDR3: TGTGCCAGCAGTTATCCTAGCGGGGCAACCTACGAGCAGTACTTC. Amino acids: CASSYPSGATYEQYF. V usage is TRBV6-5 and J usage is TRBJ2-7, with 9 bases lining up with TRBD2. Losses at the gene ends were 3 bases for V and 2 bases for J; bases not matched to a gene: 5. Germline V gene lookup returns CDR1 MNHEY and CDR2 SVGAGI. The CDR3 is 15 amino acids.

As concerns this clone: The junction shows a germline mismatch at one end, possibly a read error. This rearrangement joins TRBV7-2 to TRBJ1-6; 8 positions match TRBD1. From germline, CDR1 is SGHTA and CDR2 FQGNSA. The CDR3 sequence is 14 residues long. DNA of the CDR3: TGTGCCAGCAGCCCGGGACAGGTTAATTCACCCCTCAACTTT. This sequence encodes CASSPGQVNSPLNF.

The genes are TRBV5-1 and TRBJ2-3, with D possibly being TRBD1 (5 bases). Germline V CDR1 and CDR2: SGHRS, YFSETQ. The CDR3 runs to 15 residues. Between the trimmed V and J ends, which lost 1 base and 2 bases, there was a span of 11 bases. DNA of the CDR3: TGCGCCAGCAGCTTGTCTGGGGCCAACACAGATACGCAGTATTTT. Encoded protein: CASSLSGANTDTQYF. Based on the CDR3 plus reference TRBV5-1 and TRBJ2-3, the full variable domain is KAGVTQTPRYLIKTRGQQVTLSCSPISGHRSVSWYQQTPGQGLQFLFEYFSETQRNKGNFPGRFSGRQFSNSRSEMNVSTLELGDSALYLCASSLSGANTDTQYFGPGTRLTVL.

V gene TRBV5-1 combines with J gene TRBJ2-7; 11 nucleotides align to TRBD1. CDR3 size: 15 residues. With 0 bases clipped from V and 5 bases from J, the junction kept 4 bases outside the gene matches. Germline V gene data show CDR1 as SGHRS and CDR2 as YFSETQ. CDR3 residues: CASSLGGTGGHEQYF. CDR3 in DNA: TGCGCCAGCAGCTTGGGCGGGACAGGGGGACACGAGCAGTACTTC.

The chain couples TRBV7-8 to TRBJ2-1; D is undetermined. The V end was cut by 4 bases, the J end by 0 bases, with 10 bases between. The V gene's germline CDR1 is SGHVS and CDR2 FQNEAQ. CDR3 length: 15 amino acids. CDR3 sequence (DNA): TGTGCCAGCAGCTACCCGACGGGCTCCTACAATGAGCAGTTCTTC. Protein sequence: CASSYPTGSYNEQFF.

The rearrangement links TRBV2 to TRBJ2-7, with 7 nucleotides matching TRBD2. The CDR3 extends over 15 amino acids. Germline lookup yields CDR1 SNHLY and CDR2 FYNNEI. Unmatched junction bases numbered 8, after V lost 2 bases and J lost 4 bases. CDR3 DNA sequence: TGTGCCAGCAGTGAAATCGCTAGCGGACTATACGAGCAGTACTTC. This sequence encodes CASSEIASGLYEQYF.

The chain combines TRBV18 with TRBJ2-3, with 10 nucleotides matching TRBD2. CDR3 length: 17 amino acids. The trim removed 0 bases at V and 5 bases at J, leaving 8 bases unmatched. Germline V lookup: CDR1 KGHSH, CDR2 LQKENI. Here the CDR3 DNA reads TGTGCCAGCTCACCACCGGGGAGCGGGGGGGCCTTAGATACGCAGTATTTT. Its protein is CASSPPGSGGALDTQYF.

The V and J genes are TRBV5-1 and TRBJ1-4; D possibly corresponds to TRBD1 (5 bases). With 4 bases removed from V and 8 bases from J, the gap between germline ends came to 15 bases. Germline CDR1 SGHRS, CDR2 YFSETQ. The CDR3 sequence is 14 residues long. CDR3: CASSRTGFEEKLFF. The CDR3 region has the DNA TGCGCCAGCAGCCGCACAGGTTTTGAAGAAAAACTGTTTTTT.

The chain uses TRBV10-1 and TRBJ2-2; no firm D call. The germline gives CDR1 WNHNN, CDR2 SYGVQD (reference sequence). The CDR3 runs to 13 residues. With 3 bases removed from V and 6 bases from J, the gap between germline ends came to 8 bases. The CDR3 protein is CASSDPVAGELFF. The CDR3 coding sequence is TGCGCCAGCAGTGATCCAGTCGCCGGGGAGCTGTTTTTT.

The rearrangement joins TRBV5-4 to TRBJ2-7, with 9 positions matching TRBD1. Losses at the gene ends were 4 bases for V and 0 bases for J; bases not matched to a gene: 2. The CDR3 runs 14 residues. Germline V lookup: CDR1 SGHNT, CDR2 YYREEE (reference sequence). The CDR3 is CASSMTGGSYEQYF. CDR3 in DNA: TGTGCCAGCAGCATGACAGGGGGCTCCTACGAGCAGTACTTC.

The chain couples TRBV11-3 to TRBJ2-1, with TRBD2 matching 8 bases. This CDR3 contains 12 residues. CDR1 and CDR2 (germline): SGHNT, YENEEA. The J segment lost 14 bases and the V segment lost 3 bases, leaving 6 bases of the junction unmatched. The CDR3 region has the DNA TGTGCCAGCAGCTTGGGCGGGGGGAGAGAGTTCTTC. Amino acids: CASSLGGGREFF. The variable domain in full, with the rest retrieved from reference TRBV11-3 and TRBJ2-1, is EAGVVQSPRYKIIEKKQPVAFWCNPISGHNTLYWYLQNLGQGPELLIRYENEEAVDDSQLPKDRFSAERLKGVDSTLKIQPAELGDSAVYLCASSLGGGREFFGPGTRLTVL.

This clone was seen a few times. The gene calls are TRBV5-4 and TRBJ2-3; weak D call: TRBD2 (5 bases). The CDR3 is 13 residues long. Germline V lookup: CDR1 SGHNT, CDR2 YYREEE (reference sequence). The V and J ends lost 4 bases and 7 bases respectively, with 13 bases between them. The CDR3: CASSHPSGYTQYF. Here the CDR3 DNA reads TGTGCCAGCAGCCATCCTTCGGGGTATACGCAGTATTTT.

This clone was detected only a few times. V and J are TRBV6-1 and TRBJ1-1, with 7 bases lining up with TRBD1. Germline V CDR1 and CDR2: MNHNS, SASEGT. This CDR3 region has 12 residues. With 6 bases clipped from V and 7 bases from J, the junction kept 5 bases outside the gene matches. This chain's CDR3 is CASRNRDSEAFF. The CDR3 bases are TGTGCCAGCAGAAACCGGGACAGTGAAGCTTTCTTT.

A note on this clone: The same CDR3 is also encoded by other DNA sequences in this sample. The chain joins TRBV18 to TRBJ2-7; D unclear. The V gene lost 3 bases and the J gene lost 5 bases, with 8 bases spanning the gap. The CDR3 length is 12 residues. The germline gives CDR1 KGHSH, CDR2 LQKENI. The CDR3 region has the DNA TGTGCCAGCTCACCTGATCGAGACGAGCAGTACTTC. It is translated as CASSPDRDEQYF.

The DNA for the CDR3 is TGTGCCAGCAGCGGATCTAGCTTCCAGACCCAGTACTTC. Translating gives CASSGSSFQTQYF. The chain recombines TRBV13 with TRBJ2-5; D possibly corresponds to TRBD2 (5 bases). CDR3 length: 13 amino acids. Trimming took 5 bases from V and 6 from J, leaving 13 bases between them. Looked up from germline, CDR1 is PRHDT and CDR2 is FYEKMQ (reference sequence).

The V and J genes are TRBV25-1 and TRBJ1-5; 11 bases are a match to TRBD1. The CDR3 extends over 15 amino acids. V shed 6 bases and J 4 bases; nucleotides not matched to a gene: 5. Germline CDR1 MGHDK, CDR2 SYGVNS. Here the CDR3 DNA reads TGTGCCAGCAGCCCCCGGGACAGGGGGAATCAGCCCCAGCATTTT. Translation gives CASSPRDRGNQPQHF.

This clone has just a few counts. CDR3 residues: CASSLNRGFGYGYTF. Written as DNA, the CDR3 is TGTGCCAGCAGTTTGAACAGGGGGTTCGGTTATGGCTACACCTTC. V and J are TRBV5-4 and TRBJ1-2; the match to TRBD1 covers 8 bases. Trimming removed 5 bases from V and 5 bases from J; junction bases left unmatched: 11. The V gene's germline CDR1 is SGHNT and CDR2 YYREEE (reference sequence). This CDR3 comprises 15 residues.

The J gene is TRBJ2-7, the V gene TRBV29-1, with TRBD1 matching 7 bases. The ends lost 7 bases at V and 0 bases at J; junction bases unmatched: 9. Germline values: CDR1 SQVTM, CDR2 ANQGSEA. This CDR3 spans 14 amino acids. The CDR3 protein is CSAGQVGSSYEQYF. The CDR3 nucleotides are TGCAGCGCAGGACAGGTGGGAAGCTCCTACGAGCAGTACTTC.